This TCR beta chain was captured in a study of blood T cell repertoires in COVID-19. Study as a whole: Sites in the United States, Italy and Spain provided acute and convalescent COVID-19 samples.

Study processing details: Amplification of reference gene primers provided the estimated nucleated cell counts. Sequencing was performed with immunoSEQ multiplex PCR; in TCRdb, only in-frame clones are kept and a portion is missing. Clone size and V and J calls were adopted from that table, with D and trimming inferred from the DNA. The sample yields about 310,000 clones, over 75% seen once. This clonotype was obtained from a woman aged 45-65 years who had recovered from COVID-19. The specimen sequenced was peripheral blood.

CDR3 sequence reads: CASSPLNRPAGRTEQFF. DNA of the CDR3: TGTGCCAGCTCACCACTTAACAGGCCGGCGGGGCGGACTGAGCAGTTCTTC. V is TRBV18 and J is TRBJ2-1; D may be TRBD2 (6 bases). CDR3 length: 17 amino acids. The V gene's germline CDR1 is KGHSH and CDR2 LQKENI. V lost 1 base to trimming and J lost 9 bases, with 22 bases between them.